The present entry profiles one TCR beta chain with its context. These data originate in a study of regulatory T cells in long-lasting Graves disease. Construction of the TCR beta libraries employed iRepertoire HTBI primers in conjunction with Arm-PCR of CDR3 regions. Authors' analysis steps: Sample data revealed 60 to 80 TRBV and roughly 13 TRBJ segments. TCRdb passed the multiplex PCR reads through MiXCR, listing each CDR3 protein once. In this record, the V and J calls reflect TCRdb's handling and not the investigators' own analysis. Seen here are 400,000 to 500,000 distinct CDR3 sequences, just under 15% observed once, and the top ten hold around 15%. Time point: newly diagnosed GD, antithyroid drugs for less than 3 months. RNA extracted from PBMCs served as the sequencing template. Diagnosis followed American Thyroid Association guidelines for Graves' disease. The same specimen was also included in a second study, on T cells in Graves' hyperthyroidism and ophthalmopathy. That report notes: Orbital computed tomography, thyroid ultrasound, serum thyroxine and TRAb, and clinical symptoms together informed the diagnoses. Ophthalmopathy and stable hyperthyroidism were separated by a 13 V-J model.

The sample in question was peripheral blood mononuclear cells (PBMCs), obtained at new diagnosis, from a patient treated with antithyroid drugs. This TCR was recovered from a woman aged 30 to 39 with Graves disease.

The CDR3 here is CASSFALGDGYTF. The CDR3 nucleotides read TGTGCCAGCAGTTTCGCATTGGGGGATGGCTACACCTTC. The chain combines TRBV12-3 or TRBV12-4 with TRBJ1-2; D possibly corresponds to TRBD1 (5 bases). V dropped 3 bases and J dropped 6 bases, with 11 bases sitting between them. CDR3 length: 13 amino acids.